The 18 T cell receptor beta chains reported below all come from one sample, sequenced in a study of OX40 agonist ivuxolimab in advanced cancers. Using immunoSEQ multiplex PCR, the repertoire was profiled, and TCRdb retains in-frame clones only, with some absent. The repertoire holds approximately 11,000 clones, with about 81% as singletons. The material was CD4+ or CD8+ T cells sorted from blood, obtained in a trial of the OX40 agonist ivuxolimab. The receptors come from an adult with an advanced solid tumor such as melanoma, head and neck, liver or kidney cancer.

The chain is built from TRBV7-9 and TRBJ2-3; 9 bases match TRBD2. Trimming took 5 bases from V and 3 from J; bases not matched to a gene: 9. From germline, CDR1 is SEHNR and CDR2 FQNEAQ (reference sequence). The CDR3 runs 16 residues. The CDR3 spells CASSTNSGSGTDTQYF. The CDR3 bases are TGTGCCAGCAGCACCAATAGCGGGAGCGGTACAGATACGCAGTATTTT.

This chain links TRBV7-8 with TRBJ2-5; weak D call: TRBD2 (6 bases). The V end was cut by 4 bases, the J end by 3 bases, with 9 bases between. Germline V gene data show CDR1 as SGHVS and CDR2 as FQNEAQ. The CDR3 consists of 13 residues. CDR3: CASSYPGEETQYF. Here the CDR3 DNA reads TGTGCCAGCAGCTATCCGGGAGAAGAGACCCAGTACTTC.

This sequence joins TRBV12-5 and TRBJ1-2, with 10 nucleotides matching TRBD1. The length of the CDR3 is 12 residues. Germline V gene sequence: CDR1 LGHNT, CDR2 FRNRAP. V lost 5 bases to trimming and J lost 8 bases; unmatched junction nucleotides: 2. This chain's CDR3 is CASGRDRGGYTF. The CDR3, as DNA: TGTGCTAGTGGTAGGGACAGGGGAGGCTACACCTTC.

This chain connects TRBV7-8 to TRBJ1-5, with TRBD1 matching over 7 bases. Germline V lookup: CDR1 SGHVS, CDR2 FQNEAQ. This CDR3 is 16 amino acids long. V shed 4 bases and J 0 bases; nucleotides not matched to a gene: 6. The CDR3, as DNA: TGTGCCAGCAGCTCTAGGACAGGACATAGCAATCAGCCCCAGCATTTT. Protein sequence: CASSSRTGHSNQPQHF.

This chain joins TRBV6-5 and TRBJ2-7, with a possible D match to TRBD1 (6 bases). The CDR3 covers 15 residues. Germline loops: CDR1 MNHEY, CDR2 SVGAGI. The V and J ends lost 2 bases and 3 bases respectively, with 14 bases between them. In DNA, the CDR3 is TGTGCCAGCAGTTACGGCAGGGGAATGTACTACGAGCAGTACTTC. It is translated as CASSYGRGMYYEQYF.

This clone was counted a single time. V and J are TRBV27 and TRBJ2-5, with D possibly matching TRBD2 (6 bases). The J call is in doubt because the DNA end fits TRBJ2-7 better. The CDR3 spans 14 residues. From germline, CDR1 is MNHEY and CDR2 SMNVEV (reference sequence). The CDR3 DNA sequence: TGTGCCAGCAGTCCCCGGGACTCCATTCACGAGCAGTACTTC. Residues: CASSPRDSIHEQYF.

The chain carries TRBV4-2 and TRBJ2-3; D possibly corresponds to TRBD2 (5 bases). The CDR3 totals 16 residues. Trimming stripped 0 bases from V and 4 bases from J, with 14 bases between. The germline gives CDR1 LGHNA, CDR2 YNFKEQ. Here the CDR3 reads CASSQERGPGSDTQYF. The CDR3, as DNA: TGTGCCAGCAGCCAAGAGAGAGGGCCGGGGTCAGATACGCAGTATTTT.

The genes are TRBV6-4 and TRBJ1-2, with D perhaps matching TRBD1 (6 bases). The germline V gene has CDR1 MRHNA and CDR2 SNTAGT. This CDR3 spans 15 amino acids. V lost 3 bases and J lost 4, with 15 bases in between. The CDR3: CASSDGDTNSYGYTF. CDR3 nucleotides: TGTGCCAGCAGTGATGGGGACACAAACTCCTATGGCTACACCTTC.

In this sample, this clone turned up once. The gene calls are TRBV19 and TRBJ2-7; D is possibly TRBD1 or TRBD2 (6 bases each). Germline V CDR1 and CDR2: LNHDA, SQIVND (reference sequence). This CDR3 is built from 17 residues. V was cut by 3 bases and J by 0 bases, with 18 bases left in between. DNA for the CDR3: TGTGCCAGTAGTATGGGATCCGGAGGGGGACCCTCCTACGAGCAGTACTTC. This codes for CASSMGSGGGPSYEQYF.

The CDR3 DNA reads as TGTGCCAGCAGTTTAGGGGGAGGGAATGGCTACACCTTC. It is translated as CASSLGGGNGYTF. The gene calls are TRBV27 and TRBJ1-2; D might be TRBD1 (5 bases). Trimming shortened V by 2 bases and J by 6 bases, and 10 bases separated the two germline ends. This CDR3 contains 13 residues. Germline V CDR1 and CDR2: MNHEY, SMNVEV (reference sequence).

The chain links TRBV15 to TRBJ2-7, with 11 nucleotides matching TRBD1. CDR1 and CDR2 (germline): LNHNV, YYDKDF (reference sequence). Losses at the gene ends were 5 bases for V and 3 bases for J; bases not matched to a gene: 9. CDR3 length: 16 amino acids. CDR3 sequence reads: CATSGSPGTGGYEQYF. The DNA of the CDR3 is TGTGCCACCAGCGGATCGCCCGGGACAGGGGGCTACGAGCAGTACTTC.

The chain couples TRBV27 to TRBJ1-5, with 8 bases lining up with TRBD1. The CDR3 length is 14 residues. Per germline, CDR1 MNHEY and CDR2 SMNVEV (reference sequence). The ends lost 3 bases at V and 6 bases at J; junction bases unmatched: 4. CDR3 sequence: CASSFGQGGQPQHF. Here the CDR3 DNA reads TGTGCCAGCAGTTTTGGACAGGGAGGTCAGCCCCAGCATTTT.

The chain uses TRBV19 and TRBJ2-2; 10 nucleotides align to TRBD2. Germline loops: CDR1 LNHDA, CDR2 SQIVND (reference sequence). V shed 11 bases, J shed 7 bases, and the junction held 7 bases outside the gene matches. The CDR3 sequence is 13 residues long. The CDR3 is CACCLAGVGELFF. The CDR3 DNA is TGTGCCTGTTGCCTAGCGGGAGTCGGGGAGCTGTTTTTT. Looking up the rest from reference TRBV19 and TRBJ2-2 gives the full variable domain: DGGITQSPKYLFRKEGQNVTLSCEQNLNHDAMYWYRQDPGQGLRLIYYSQIVNDFQKGDIAEGYSVSREKKESFPLTVTSAQKNPTAFYLCACCLAGVGELFFGEGSRLTVL.

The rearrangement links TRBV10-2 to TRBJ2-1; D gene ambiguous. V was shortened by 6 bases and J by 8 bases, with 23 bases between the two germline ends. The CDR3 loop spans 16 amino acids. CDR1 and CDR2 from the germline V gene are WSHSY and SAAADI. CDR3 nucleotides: TGCGCCAGCAGCCACCCGGATCCCCAATACGGCGATGAGCAGTTCTTC. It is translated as CASSHPDPQYGDEQFF.

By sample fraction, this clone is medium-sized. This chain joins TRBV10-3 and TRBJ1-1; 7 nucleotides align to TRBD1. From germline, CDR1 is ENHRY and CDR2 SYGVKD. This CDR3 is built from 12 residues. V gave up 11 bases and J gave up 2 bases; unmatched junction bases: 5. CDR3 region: CASTGANTEAFF. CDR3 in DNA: TGTGCCTCTACAGGGGCCAACACTGAAGCTTTCTTT.

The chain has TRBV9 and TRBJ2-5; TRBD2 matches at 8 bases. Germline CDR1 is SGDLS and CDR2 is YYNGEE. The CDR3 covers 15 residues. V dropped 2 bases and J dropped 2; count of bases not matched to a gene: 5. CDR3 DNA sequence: TGTGCCAGCAGCGTTAGCGGGGCAGGACAAGAGACCCAGTACTTC. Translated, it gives CASSVSGAGQETQYF.

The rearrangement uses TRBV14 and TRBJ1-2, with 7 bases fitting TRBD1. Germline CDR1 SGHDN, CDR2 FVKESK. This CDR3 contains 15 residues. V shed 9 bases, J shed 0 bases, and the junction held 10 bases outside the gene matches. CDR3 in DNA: TGTGCCAGGGTTGGACAGGCAGACTCTAACTATGGCTACACCTTC. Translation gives CARVGQADSNYGYTF.

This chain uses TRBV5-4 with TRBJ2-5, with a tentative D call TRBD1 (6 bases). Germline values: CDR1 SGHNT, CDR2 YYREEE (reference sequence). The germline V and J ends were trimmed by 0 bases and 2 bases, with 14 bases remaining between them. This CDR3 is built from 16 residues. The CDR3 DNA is TGTGCCAGCAGCTTGGCCCAGGGGCCCCCTCAAGAGACCCAGTACTTC. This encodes CASSLAQGPPQETQYF.